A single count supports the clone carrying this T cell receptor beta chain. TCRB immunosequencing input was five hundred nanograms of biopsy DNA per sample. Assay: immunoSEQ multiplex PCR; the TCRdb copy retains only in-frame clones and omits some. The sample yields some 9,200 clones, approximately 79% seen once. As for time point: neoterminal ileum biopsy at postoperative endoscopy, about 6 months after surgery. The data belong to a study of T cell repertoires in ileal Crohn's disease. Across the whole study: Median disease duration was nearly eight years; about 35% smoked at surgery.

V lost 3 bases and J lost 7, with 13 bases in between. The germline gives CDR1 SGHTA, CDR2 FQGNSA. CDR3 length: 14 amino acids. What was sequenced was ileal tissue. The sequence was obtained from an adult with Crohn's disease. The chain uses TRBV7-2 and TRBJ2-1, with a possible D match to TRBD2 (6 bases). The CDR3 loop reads CASSFKLGGNEQFF. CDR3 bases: TGTGCCAGCAGCTTTAAGTTGGGAGGTAATGAGCAGTTCTTC.